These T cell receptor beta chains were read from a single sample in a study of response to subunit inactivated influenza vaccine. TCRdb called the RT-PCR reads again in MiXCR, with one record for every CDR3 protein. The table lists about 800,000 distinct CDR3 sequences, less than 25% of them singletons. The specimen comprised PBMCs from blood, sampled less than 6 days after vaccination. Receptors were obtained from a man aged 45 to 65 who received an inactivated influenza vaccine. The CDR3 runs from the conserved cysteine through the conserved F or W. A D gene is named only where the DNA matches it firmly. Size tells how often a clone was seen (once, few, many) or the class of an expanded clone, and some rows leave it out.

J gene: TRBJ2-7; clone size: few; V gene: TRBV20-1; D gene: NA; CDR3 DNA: TGCAGTGCAGCGGGACAGACAAGCTACGAGCAGTACTTC; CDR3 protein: CSAAGQTSYEQYF
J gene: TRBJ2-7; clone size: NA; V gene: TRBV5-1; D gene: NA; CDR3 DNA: TGCGCCAGCAGCTTGGCTCAGGTACCTGTCTACGAGCAGTACTTC; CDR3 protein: CASSLAQVPVYEQYF
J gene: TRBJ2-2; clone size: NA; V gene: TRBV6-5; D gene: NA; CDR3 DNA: TGTGCCAGCAGTTACATCCCTCGAGGCGGGGAGCTGTTTTTT; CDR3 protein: CASSYIPRGGELFF
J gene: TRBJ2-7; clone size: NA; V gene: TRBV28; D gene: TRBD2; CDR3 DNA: TGTGCCAGCAGTTCGACCTCCGGCCAGCGGGGCCCCTACGAGCAGTACTTC; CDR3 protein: CASSSTSGQRGPYEQYF
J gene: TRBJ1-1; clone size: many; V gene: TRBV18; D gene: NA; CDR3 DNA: TGTGCCAGCTCACCCCAGGGTAGAGACACTGAAGCTTTCTTT; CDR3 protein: CASSPQGRDTEAFF
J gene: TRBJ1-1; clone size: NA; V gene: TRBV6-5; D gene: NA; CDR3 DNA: TGTGCCAGCAGTTACGCACTGGGAACAAACACTGAAGCTTTCTTT; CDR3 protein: CASSYALGTNTEAFF
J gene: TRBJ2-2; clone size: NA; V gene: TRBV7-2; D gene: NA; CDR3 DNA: TGTGCCAGCAGCTTGGCGGGTACATTGGTCACACCCGGGGAGCTGTTTTTT; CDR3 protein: CASSLAGTLVTPGELFF
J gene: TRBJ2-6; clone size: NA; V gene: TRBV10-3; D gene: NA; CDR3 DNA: TGTGCCATCCAGGAGGTCGGGGCCAACGTCCTGACTTTC; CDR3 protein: CAIQEVGANVLTF
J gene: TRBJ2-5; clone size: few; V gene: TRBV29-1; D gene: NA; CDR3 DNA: TGCAGCGTTGGAGGGGTTCGGGGGGCGGAAGAGACCCAGTACTTC; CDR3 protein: CSVGGVRGAEETQYF
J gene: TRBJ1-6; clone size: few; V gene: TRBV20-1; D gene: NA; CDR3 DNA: TGCAGTGCTCCTAGGGTCGGGGAATCACCCCTCCACTTT; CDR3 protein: CSAPRVGESPLHF
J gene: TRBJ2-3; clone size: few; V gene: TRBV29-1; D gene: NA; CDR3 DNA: TGCAGCGTTGCGAGTAGCGGTAGCACAGATACGCAGTATTTT; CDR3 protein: CSVASSGSTDTQYF
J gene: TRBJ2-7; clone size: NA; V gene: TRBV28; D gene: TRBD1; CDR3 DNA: TGTGCCAGCAGTATTCATCAGACAGGGGGCTACGAGCAGTACTTC; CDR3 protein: CASSIHQTGGYEQYF
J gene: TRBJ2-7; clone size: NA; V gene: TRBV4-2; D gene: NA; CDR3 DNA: TGTGCCAGCAGCCAGTTGATAGGCGCTACCTACGAGCAGTACTTC; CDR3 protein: CASSQLIGATYEQYF
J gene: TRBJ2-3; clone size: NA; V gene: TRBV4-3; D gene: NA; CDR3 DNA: TGCGCCAGCAGCCCAAGGCCTTACACAGATACGCAGTATTTT; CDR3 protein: CASSPRPYTDTQYF
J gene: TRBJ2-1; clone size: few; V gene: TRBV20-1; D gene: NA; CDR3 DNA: TGCAGTGCCGTGGACCGGAGCTCCTACAATGAGCAGTTCTTC; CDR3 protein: CSAVDRSSYNEQFF
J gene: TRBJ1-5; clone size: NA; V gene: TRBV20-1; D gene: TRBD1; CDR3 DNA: TGCAGTGCTAGAGAGGGGTCAGGGGGCGGAAGTCAGCCCCAGCATTTT; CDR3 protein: CSAREGSGGGSQPQHF
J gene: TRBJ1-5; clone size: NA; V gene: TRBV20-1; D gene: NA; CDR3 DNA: TGCAGTGCTAGTAAGGGACCCACCAATCAGCCCCAGCATTTT; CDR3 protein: CSASKGPTNQPQHF
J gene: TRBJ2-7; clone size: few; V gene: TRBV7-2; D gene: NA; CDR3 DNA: TGTGCCAGCAGCTTGGTTCACTACGAGCAGTACTTC; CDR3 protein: CASSLVHYEQYF
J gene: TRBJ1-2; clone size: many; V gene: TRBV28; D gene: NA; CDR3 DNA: TGTGCCAGCAGTTCCCTCTATGGCTACACCTTC; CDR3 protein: CASSSLYGYTF
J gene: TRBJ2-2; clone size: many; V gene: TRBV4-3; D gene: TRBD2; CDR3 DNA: TGCGCCAGCAGCCAAGATGCTAGCGGGGGGAACACCGGGGAGCTGTTTTTT; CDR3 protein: CASSQDASGGNTGELFF
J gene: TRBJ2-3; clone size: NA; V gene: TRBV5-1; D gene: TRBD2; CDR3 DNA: TGCGCCAGCAGTTGGACTAGCGGGGAGGCAGATACGCAGTATTTT; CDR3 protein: CASSWTSGEADTQYF
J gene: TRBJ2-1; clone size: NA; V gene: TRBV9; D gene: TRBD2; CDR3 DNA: TGTGCCAGCAGCGCCCATAGCGGGGGGGCTCTATTGGACGAGCAGTTCTTC; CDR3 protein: CASSAHSGGALLDEQFF